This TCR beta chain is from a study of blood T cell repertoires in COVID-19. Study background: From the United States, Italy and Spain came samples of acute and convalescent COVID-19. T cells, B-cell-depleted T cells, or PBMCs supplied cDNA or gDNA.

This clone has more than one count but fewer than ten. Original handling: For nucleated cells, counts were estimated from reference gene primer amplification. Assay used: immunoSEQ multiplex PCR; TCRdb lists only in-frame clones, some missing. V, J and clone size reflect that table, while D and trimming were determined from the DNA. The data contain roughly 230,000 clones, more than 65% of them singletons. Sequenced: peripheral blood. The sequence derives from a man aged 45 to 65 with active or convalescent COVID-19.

CDR3 DNA: TGCGCCAGCAGCTTGGAGGGACACCGGTACTTC. Translating it yields CASSLEGHRYF. The chain combines TRBV5-1 with TRBJ2-7; D perhaps matches TRBD1 (6 bases). CDR3 length: 11 residues. The germline V gene encodes CDR1 SGHRS and CDR2 YFSETQ. The germline V and J ends were trimmed by 0 bases and 12 bases, with 10 bases remaining between them.